These 5 T cell receptor beta chains came from one sample sequenced in a study of Ad26.COV2.S vaccination and SARS-CoV-2 variants. As for treatment: roughly 18 received Ad26.COV2.S at low or high dose, single or two shots; 5 received placebo; per-sample allocation not given. The samples date from day 63 after the first vaccine or placebo injection. Clones were read by immunoSEQ multiplex PCR, and TCRdb kept only the in-frame ones, dropping some. The sample lists fewer than 600,000 clones, about nine tenths occurring once. Here the sequenced sample was peripheral blood, taken in a trial of Ad26.COV2.S vaccine versus placebo. Receptors were obtained from a person aged 18-60 years who received the Ad26.COV2.S COVID-19 vaccine or a placebo.

Only one count was recorded for this clone. The rearrangement links TRBV7-9 to TRBJ1-3, with D uncertain. The V end was cut by 5 bases, the J end by 2 bases, with 13 bases between. Germline CDR1 reads SEHNR; CDR2 reads FQNEAQ (reference sequence). The CDR3 sequence is 15 residues long. The CDR3 region has the DNA TGTGCCAGCAGCCCCACGGGGTCGACTGGAAACACCATATATTTT. It codes for CASSPTGSTGNTIYF. Complete variable domain (other parts from reference TRBV7-9 and TRBJ1-3): DTGVSQNPRHKITKRGQNVTFRCDPISEHNRLYWYRQTLGQGPEFLTYFQNEAQLEKSRLLSDRFSAERPKGSFSTLEIQRTEQGDSAMYLCASSPTGSTGNTIYFGEGSWLTVV.

The genes are TRBV12-3 or TRBV12-4 and TRBJ1-1; tentatively, D is TRBD1 (5 bases). V lost 6 bases to trimming and J lost 10 bases, with 15 bases between them. The CDR3 is 12 residues long. DNA of the CDR3: TGTGCCAGCAGGATCGGAGGGGCCGGAGCTTTCTTT. It is translated as CASRIGGAGAFF.

This clone was observed once. CDR3 residues: CASHRQGDGELFF. The CDR3 nucleotides read TGTGCCAGCCACCGGCAGGGTGACGGGGAGCTGTTTTTT. The V call is TRBV6-6, the J call TRBJ2-2; maybe TRBD1 (5 bases). This CDR3 is 13 amino acids long. The germline CDR1 and CDR2 sequences are MNHNY and SVGAGI (reference sequence). V lost 8 bases to trimming and J lost 7 bases, with 14 bases between them.

The chain couples TRBV7-2 to TRBJ1-4, with D possibly TRBD1 on 6 matching bases. Trimming left V 5 bases short and J 5 bases short, with 12 bases between. The CDR3 runs to 14 residues. Per germline, CDR1 SGHTA and CDR2 FQGNSA. CDR3 loop: CASSLTGKNEKLFF. The CDR3 bases are TGTGCCAGCAGCCTGACAGGAAAAAATGAAAAACTGTTTTTT.

The chain recombines TRBV5-1 with TRBJ1-1; D uncertain. The CDR3 covers 13 residues. Germline V CDR1 and CDR2: SGHRS, YFSETQ. The V gene lost 7 bases and the J gene lost 0 bases, with 10 bases spanning the gap. The CDR3 loop is CASHGVLNTEAFF. The CDR3 nucleotides are TGCGCCAGCCACGGGGTTTTGAACACTGAAGCTTTCTTT.